One sample yielded the 8 T cell receptor beta chains listed below, sequenced in a study of CD8+ T cells in alopecia areata. Reverse transcription of extracted RNA yielded cDNA, which provided the sequencing template. Sequencing was performed with immunoSEQ multiplex PCR; in TCRdb, only in-frame clones are kept and a portion is missing. The repertoire includes some 170,000 clones, around three fifths of them detected once, and 14% to 15% sits in the top ten. The specimen was CD4+ T cells sorted from blood, collected at week 0. The source is a human donor with alopecia areata.

The gene calls are TRBV11-3 and TRBJ2-3; no clear D gene. Trimming shortened V by 8 bases and J by 4 bases, and 13 bases separated the two germline ends. CDR1 and CDR2 from the germline V gene are SGHNT and YENEEA. This CDR3 is built from 13 residues. As DNA, the CDR3 is TGTGCCAGCGGATGGGCTTCGGCAGATACGCAGTATTTT. It encodes CASGWASADTQYF.

This clone appeared a few times. The chain joins TRBV29-1 to TRBJ2-4; TRBD1 might be the D (5 bases). The CDR3 contains 11 residues. The germline CDR1 and CDR2 sequences are SQVTM and ANQGSEA. V lost 4 bases to trimming and J lost 8 bases, with 9 bases between them. As DNA, the CDR3 is TGCAGCGTTGCTACAGGTTACATTCAGTACTTC. This codes for CSVATGYIQYF.

J is TRBJ1-5 and V is TRBV6-6; no reliable D call. Trimming shortened V by 0 bases and J by 12 bases, and 9 bases separated the two germline ends. Germline CDR1 reads MNHNY; CDR2 reads SVGAGI (reference sequence). There are 12 residues in the CDR3. The CDR3 reads CASSYSSVSQHF. For the CDR3, the DNA is TGTGCCAGCAGTTACTCTTCCGTGAGCCAGCATTTT.

This clone occurred a few times. The V and J genes are TRBV19 and TRBJ1-5; TRBD1 matches 7 bases. With V trimmed by 3 bases and J by 3 bases, 11 bases remained unmatched. This CDR3 is built from 17 residues. Germline-derived CDR1 and CDR2 are LNHDA and SQIVND (reference sequence). CDR3 sequence reads: CASSISRTGFHNQPQHF. The CDR3, as DNA: TGTGCCAGTAGTATCTCCCGGACAGGTTTTCACAATCAGCCCCAGCATTTT.

The V and J genes are TRBV29-1 and TRBJ1-5, with D unresolved. The CDR3 is 12 residues long. Deletions cut 1 base from V and 6 bases from J, with 7 bases between. The V gene's germline CDR1 is SQVTM and CDR2 ANQGSEA. As DNA, the CDR3 is TGCAGCGTTGAAGGGGAAGGTCAGCCCCAGCATTTT. This encodes CSVEGEGQPQHF. The complete variable domain, with remaining parts taken from reference TRBV29-1 and TRBJ1-5, reads SAVISQKPSRDICQRGTSLTIQCQVDSQVTMMFWYRQQPGQSLTLIATANQGSEATYESGFVIDKFPISRPNLTFSTLTVSNMSPEDSSIYLCSVEGEGQPQHFGDGTRLSIL.

This clone was counted only a few times. The chain couples TRBV29-1 to TRBJ2-1; D perhaps matches TRBD2 (5 bases). The CDR3 has 11 amino acids. Deletions cut 4 bases from V and 12 bases from J, with 13 bases between. Germline CDR1 is SQVTM and CDR2 is ANQGSEA. This chain's CDR3 is CSVVEAGLQFF. CDR3 bases: TGCAGCGTTGTGGAGGCAGGCCTGCAGTTCTTC.

This chain connects TRBV20-1 to TRBJ1-2; D ambiguous. The CDR3 extends over 11 amino acids. V was clipped by 0 bases and J by 8 bases, with 7 bases between them. Germline CDR1 reads DFQATT; CDR2 reads SNEGSKA (reference sequence). The CDR3 sequence: CSARENSGYTF. Written as DNA, the CDR3 is TGCAGTGCTAGAGAAAACAGCGGCTACACCTTC.

This clone was counted only a few times. V gene TRBV11-2 combines with J gene TRBJ1-3; D may be TRBD1 (5 bases). Germline V gene data show CDR1 as SGHAT and CDR2 as FQNNGV. The CDR3 extends over 15 amino acids. V was clipped by 5 bases and J by 2 bases, with 13 bases between them. The CDR3 region is CASSTRGGAGNTIYF. The CDR3 DNA reads TGTGCCAGCAGCACCCGGGGGGGGGCTGGAAACACCATATATTTT.